This T cell receptor beta chain was profiled in a study of blood T cell repertoires in COVID-19. Looking at the study overall: COVID-19 samples collected from the United States, Italy and Spain covered acute and convalescent phases.

The J segment lost 2 bases and the V segment lost 7 bases, leaving 8 bases of the junction unmatched. Germline V gene sequence: CDR1 MNHEY, CDR2 SMNVEV (reference sequence). The CDR3 sequence is 15 residues long. This table comes from immunoSEQ multiplex PCR, and its TCRdb copy is limited to in-frame clones, with some not included. The sample holds 50,000 to 65,000 clones; 88% are singletons and the top ten take about 4.5%. This chain connects TRBV27 to TRBJ2-1; TRBD2 matches at 7 bases. The sequencing input was peripheral blood. The receptor was derived from a man aged 60 to 75 with acute or convalescent COVID-19. The CDR3 loop reads CASTTGGRAYNEQFF. CDR3 DNA: TGTGCCAGCACCACCGGCGGGAGAGCCTACAATGAGCAGTTCTTC.